This paragraph covers one T cell receptor beta chain sequence. The data were obtained in a study of cytomegalovirus exposure and HLA in healthy donors. PCR was performed using 60 Vbeta and 13 Jbeta primers. The assay was immunoSEQ multiplex PCR, and TCRdb's table has in-frame clones only and misses some. The repertoire holds approximately 150,000 clones, roughly 78% seen once, with less than 15% in the top ten. V lost 2 bases and J lost 1; bases outside the gene matches: 4. The germline gives CDR1 GTSNPN, CDR2 SVGIG (reference sequence). CDR3 length: 14 residues. This sequence joins TRBV30 and TRBJ1-1, with 7 bases identical to TRBD1. Material: PBMCs. The receptor was derived from a woman between 45 and 65 years old in good health and CMV-seropositive. The CDR3 DNA reads TGTGCCTGGAGTCCAGGACAGGCGAACACTGAAGCTTTCTTT. As protein: CAWSPGQANTEAFF.